This T cell receptor (beta chain) was retrieved from a study of blood T cell repertoires in COVID-19. Study-wide context: Italy, Spain and the United States were the sources of the convalescent and acute COVID-19 samples. T cells, B-cell-depleted T cells, or PBMCs supplied cDNA or gDNA.

CDR1 and CDR2 (germline): GTSNPN, SVGIG (reference sequence). With V trimmed by 3 bases and J by 5 bases, 7 bases remained unmatched. The CDR3 spans 14 residues. Authors' data handling: Using reference gene primer amplification, nucleated cell counts were estimated. TCRdb's table, derived via immunoSEQ multiplex PCR, lists solely in-frame clones and lacks some. From that table come the V and J calls and clone size; the DNA was used to work out D and trimming. The sample yields approximately 220,000 clones, about four fifths seen once. The rearrangement uses TRBV30 and TRBJ2-1, with 7 bases that match TRBD1. The sequenced sample consisted of peripheral blood. The source is a woman between 50 and 59 years old with acute or convalescent COVID-19. CDR3 protein: CAWSLIGTDNEQFF. The DNA for the CDR3 is TGTGCCTGGAGCCTAATAGGGACAGACAATGAGCAGTTCTTC.